The source of this T cell receptor beta chain is a study of CD8+CD57+ T cells in acquired aplastic anemia. Overall study context: 3.2 ug was the average amount of DNA from sorted CD4+ and CD8+ cells.

Genomic DNA was employed as the template in profiling TCR beta VDJ and CDR3. TCRdb passed the reads through MiXCR, listing each CDR3 protein once. The sample shows approximately 270,000 distinct CDR3 sequences, 45% to 65% of them seen only once. Comments on this clonotype: What it binds is not known.

Whole-study findings and limits: Patient and control CD8+ Simpson's diversity was not significantly different.

The CDR3 covers 11 residues. Germline-derived CDR1 and CDR2 are SNHLY and FYNNEI. Trimming stripped 4 bases from V and 7 bases from J, with 4 bases between. This TCR derives from a human donor with severe aplastic anemia or a healthy control (not recorded which). The chain couples TRBV2 to TRBJ2-2; D gene ambiguous. The material sequenced was sorted CD4+, CD8+, or CD8+CD57+ T cells (not recorded which) from PBMCs. The CDR3 loop reads CASSGIGELFF. In DNA, the CDR3 is TGTGCCAGCAGTGGAATCGGGGAGCTGTTTTTT.